This TCR beta chain was captured in a study of OX40 agonist ivuxolimab in advanced cancers. Sequenced by immunoSEQ multiplex PCR; TCRdb stores in-frame clones only, minus some. The profile shows 30,000 to 40,000 clones, about 88% of them singletons. Germline assignment: CDR1 SGHNT and CDR2 YYREEE (reference sequence). Between the trimmed V and J ends, which lost 2 bases and 9 bases, there was a span of 14 bases. The CDR3 runs to 13 residues. The receptor comes from an adult with an advanced solid tumor such as melanoma, head and neck, liver or kidney cancer. This chain links TRBV5-4 with TRBJ2-5, with D possibly matching TRBD1 (8 bases). The sample here was CD4+ or CD8+ T cells sorted from blood, taken in a trial of the OX40 agonist ivuxolimab. CDR3 bases: TGTGCCAGCAGCTTTGGACAGGGAGGGTCCCAGTACTTC. Amino acid sequence: CASSFGQGGSQYF.